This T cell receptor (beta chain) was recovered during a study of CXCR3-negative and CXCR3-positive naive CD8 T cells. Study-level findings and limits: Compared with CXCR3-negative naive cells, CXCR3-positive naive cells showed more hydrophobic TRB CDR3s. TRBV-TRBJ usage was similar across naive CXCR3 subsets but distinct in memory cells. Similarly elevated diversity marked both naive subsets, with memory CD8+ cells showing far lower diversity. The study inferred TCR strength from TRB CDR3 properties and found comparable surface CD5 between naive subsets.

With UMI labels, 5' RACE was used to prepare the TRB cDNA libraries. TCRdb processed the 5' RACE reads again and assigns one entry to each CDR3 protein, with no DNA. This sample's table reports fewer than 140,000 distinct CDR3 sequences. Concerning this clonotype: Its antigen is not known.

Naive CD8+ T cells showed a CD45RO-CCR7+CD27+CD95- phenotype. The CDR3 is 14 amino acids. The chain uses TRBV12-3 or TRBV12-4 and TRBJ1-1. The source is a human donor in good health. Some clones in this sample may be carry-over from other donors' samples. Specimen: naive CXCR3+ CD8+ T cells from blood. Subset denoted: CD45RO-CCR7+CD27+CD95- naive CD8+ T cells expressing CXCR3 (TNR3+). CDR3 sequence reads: CASSFLDGDPEAFF.